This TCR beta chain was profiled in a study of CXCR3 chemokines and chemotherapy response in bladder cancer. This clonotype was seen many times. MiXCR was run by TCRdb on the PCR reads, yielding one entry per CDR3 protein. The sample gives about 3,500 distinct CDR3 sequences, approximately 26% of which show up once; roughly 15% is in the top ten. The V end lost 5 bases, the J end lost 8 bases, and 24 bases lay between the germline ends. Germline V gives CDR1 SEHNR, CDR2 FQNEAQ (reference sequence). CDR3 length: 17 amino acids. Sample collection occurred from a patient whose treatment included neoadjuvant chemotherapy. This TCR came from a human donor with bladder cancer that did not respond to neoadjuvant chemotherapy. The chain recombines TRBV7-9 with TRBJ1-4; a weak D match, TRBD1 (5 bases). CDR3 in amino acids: CASSPPSSGRGLEKLFF. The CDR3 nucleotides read TGTGCCAGCAGCCCCCCAAGCTCGGGACGGGGATTAGAAAAACTGTTTTTT. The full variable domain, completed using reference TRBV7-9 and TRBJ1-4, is DTGVSQNPRHKITKRGQNVTFRCDPISEHNRLYWYRQTLGQGPEFLTYFQNEAQLEKSRLLSDRFSAERPKGSFSTLEIQRTEQGDSAMYLCASSPPSSGRGLEKLFFGSGTQLSVL.